The 30 T cell receptor beta chains given below trace back to one sample, sequenced in a study of T cells after yellow fever vaccination. Via MiXCR, TCRdb re-called the 5' RACE reads, giving one row per CDR3 protein. The data contain roughly 330,000 distinct CDR3 sequences, 3% to 4.5% of them singletons. This specimen was PBMCs, taken 5 days after the yellow fever booster vaccination. The receptor set was obtained from a man younger than 35 who received the YFV17D yellow fever vaccine.

This clonotype was seen a handful of times. The chain combines TRBV5-1 with TRBJ2-3; D call uncertain. This CDR3 is built from 14 residues. Trimming took off 4 bases at V and 2 bases at J, with 11 bases between the two ends. CDR1 is SGHRS and CDR2 is YFSETQ in the germline V gene. CDR3 loop: CASSPRWDTDTQYF. DNA for the CDR3: TGCGCCAGCAGCCCACGGTGGGACACAGATACGCAGTATTTT.

The DNA for the CDR3 is TGCAGCGTTGAAGTTTATGACCTTGATGCTACCGGGGAGCTGTTTTTT. Amino acid sequence: CSVEVYDLDATGELFF. The V and J genes are TRBV29-1 and TRBJ2-2; D not resolved. Germline V gene sequence: CDR1 SQVTM, CDR2 ANQGSEA. The CDR3 totals 16 residues. The V and J ends lost 1 base and 5 bases respectively, with 17 bases between them.

There are many counts of this clonotype. This CDR3 reads CASSLVRDRATQFF. The CDR3 coding sequence is TGTGCCAGCAGCTTAGTCCGGGACAGGGCCACACAGTTCTTC. V and J are TRBV7-2 and TRBJ2-1; 9 nucleotides line up with TRBD1. The CDR3 is made up of 14 amino acids. The ends lost 1 base at V and 13 bases at J; junction bases unmatched: 8. CDR1 is SGHTA, CDR2 FQGNSA, per germline.

There are a few counts of this clonotype. The J gene is TRBJ1-5, the V gene TRBV7-9, with D hard to call. The V end was cut by 3 bases, the J end by 7 bases, with 16 bases between. The CDR3 contains 15 residues. Germline V lookup: CDR1 SEHNR, CDR2 FQNEAQ (reference sequence). DNA of the CDR3: TGTGCCAGCAGCTTTTCCGGGGAGTTCAAACAGCCCCAGCATTTT. It yields the protein CASSFSGEFKQPQHF. Combining the CDR3 with reference TRBV7-9 and TRBJ1-5 gives the whole variable domain DTGVSQNPRHKITKRGQNVTFRCDPISEHNRLYWYRQTLGQGPEFLTYFQNEAQLEKSRLLSDRFSAERPKGSFSTLEIQRTEQGDSAMYLCASSFSGEFKQPQHFGDGTRLSIL.

This clonotype was counted a few times. V gene TRBV3-1 combines with J gene TRBJ1-1, with D unresolved. Trimming removed 4 bases at V and 6 bases at J, with 15 bases between. Per germline, CDR1 LGHDT and CDR2 YNNKEL (reference sequence). This CDR3 is 14 amino acids long. DNA for the CDR3: TGTGCCAGCAGCCCGAGGGTCGGCGGCGCTGAAGCTTTCTTT. Encoded protein: CASSPRVGGAEAFF.

This chain uses TRBV27 with TRBJ2-3, with D maybe TRBD1 (5 bases). CDR1 MNHEY and CDR2 SMNVEV come from the germline V gene (reference sequence). The V end lost 6 bases, the J end lost 1 base, and 14 bases lay between the germline ends. The CDR3 is made up of 15 amino acids. This CDR3 reads CASRKTVTRTDTQYF. Here the CDR3 DNA reads TGTGCCAGCAGGAAGACAGTCACCCGCACAGATACGCAGTATTTT.

The V and J genes are TRBV11-1 and TRBJ2-5; 9 nucleotides match TRBD1. This CDR3 is 15 amino acids long. Germline loops: CDR1 SGHAT, CDR2 FQDESV (reference sequence). V trimming: 5 bases; J trimming: 4 bases; junction bases outside the gene matches: 8. The CDR3 nucleotides read TGTGCCAGCAGCACCGAAGGGACAGGGCGAGAGACCCAGTACTTC. Its translation: CASSTEGTGRETQYF.

This clonotype was picked up many times. This chain links TRBV7-9 with TRBJ2-1, with 10 nucleotides matching TRBD1. Germline lookup yields CDR1 SEHNR and CDR2 FQNEAQ (reference sequence). Trimming took 1 base from V and 5 from J; bases not matched to a gene: 2. The CDR3 covers 15 residues. The CDR3 region has the DNA TGTGCCAGCAGCTTAGTAGGACAGGGGGACAATGAGCAGTTCTTC. Its translation: CASSLVGQGDNEQFF.

This clonotype was observed at least ten times. V usage is TRBV7-9 and J usage is TRBJ2-3; the D is unclear. With 5 bases removed from V and 3 bases from J, the gap between germline ends came to 9 bases. The CDR3 runs to 13 residues. Looked up from germline, CDR1 is SEHNR and CDR2 is FQNEAQ (reference sequence). The CDR3: CASSSLETDTQYF. DNA of the CDR3: TGTGCCAGCAGCAGTCTCGAAACAGATACGCAGTATTTT.

At least ten counts were recorded for this clonotype. The chain combines TRBV7-2 with TRBJ1-2; the D is unclear. CDR3 length: 13 amino acids. The germline CDR1 and CDR2 sequences are SGHTA and FQGNSA. V was clipped by 5 bases and J by 8 bases, with 15 bases between them. CDR3 sequence (DNA): TGTGCCAGCAGCCCTGACGCATCATGGGGCTACACCTTC. It specifies CASSPDASWGYTF.

The table lists this clonotype with a few counts. CDR3 sequence: CASSLVRGSTEAFF. As DNA, the CDR3 is TGTGCCAGCAGCTTAGTCAGGGGGAGCACTGAAGCTTTCTTT. The chain couples TRBV7-9 to TRBJ1-1; 7 bases agree with TRBD1. Trimming cost V 1 base and J 4 bases; bases outside gene matches: 3. The CDR3 has 14 amino acids. Germline V lookup: CDR1 SEHNR, CDR2 FQNEAQ (reference sequence).

This clonotype was recorded at least ten times. The V gene is TRBV14, the J gene TRBJ2-5, with 7 bases lining up with TRBD1. The CDR3 extends over 16 amino acids. The ends lost 5 bases at V and 5 bases at J; junction bases unmatched: 14. The V gene's germline CDR1 is SGHDN and CDR2 FVKESK. The CDR3: CASSSYRGEIVETQYF. CDR3 DNA sequence: TGTGCCAGCAGCTCGTACAGGGGAGAGATCGTGGAGACCCAGTACTTC.

This sequence joins TRBV4-1 and TRBJ1-1; tentatively, D is TRBD1 (5 bases). Germline CDR1 reads MGHRA; CDR2 reads YSYEKL. This CDR3 spans 14 amino acids. The V and J ends lost 1 base and 3 bases respectively, with 9 bases between them. The CDR3 sequence: CASSQGGSHTEAFF. The CDR3 nucleotides are TGCGCCAGCAGCCAAGGGGGGAGTCACACTGAAGCTTTCTTT.

This clonotype was seen a handful of times. The CDR3 is CASSHQRDTEAFF. CDR3 bases: TGTGCCAGCAGCCACCAGAGGGACACTGAAGCTTTCTTT. The chain uses TRBV12-3 or TRBV12-4 and TRBJ1-1; D is undetermined. The CDR3 runs to 13 residues. The V and J ends lost 6 bases and 3 bases respectively, with 11 bases between them.

This clonotype showed up many times. J is TRBJ1-1 and V is TRBV6-6; no clear D. Trimming took 4 bases from V and 1 from J, leaving 10 bases between them. The germline V gene has CDR1 MNHNY and CDR2 SVGAGI (reference sequence). This CDR3 has 14 amino acids. The DNA for the CDR3 is TGTGCCAGCAGTTGGGGTGCATCGAACACTGAAGCTTTCTTT. Encoded protein: CASSWGASNTEAFF.

This clonotype was recorded a few times. The chain joins TRBV6-1 to TRBJ2-5; 8 bases match TRBD2. J was trimmed by 5 bases and V by 10 bases; bases with no gene match: 9. This CDR3 region has 13 residues. CDR1 and CDR2 from the germline V gene are MNHNS and SASEGT. The CDR3 nucleotides read TGTGCCATCCAAACCGGGGGGGCGGAGACCCAGTACTTC. Protein sequence: CAIQTGGAETQYF.

This clonotype was recorded at least ten times. This chain connects TRBV7-2 to TRBJ2-6, with a tentative D call TRBD2 (6 bases). V was clipped by 5 bases and J by 1 base, with 15 bases between them. Germline V lookup: CDR1 SGHTA, CDR2 FQGNSA. CDR3 length: 17 residues. The CDR3 loop reads CASSPGTGVSGANVLTF. The CDR3 coding sequence is TGTGCCAGCAGCCCCGGGACGGGGGTGTCTGGGGCCAACGTCCTGACTTTC.

V gene TRBV4-3 combines with J gene TRBJ2-1; D not resolved. This CDR3 comprises 14 residues. CDR1 LGHNA and CDR2 YSLEER come from the germline V gene. V lost 0 bases, J lost 8 bases, and 11 bases lay in between. The CDR3 region has the DNA TGCGCCAGCAGCCAAGATGGCGCGAAAGATGAGCAGTTCTTC. Its translation: CASSQDGAKDEQFF.

This clonotype was recorded at least ten times. The V gene is TRBV2, the J gene TRBJ2-3; D ambiguous. The CDR3 has 16 residues. The V gene's germline CDR1 is SNHLY and CDR2 FYNNEI. V was pared by 0 bases and J by 1 base, with 11 bases between. This CDR3 is CASSEAWRIGTDTQYF. CDR3 DNA sequence: TGTGCCAGCAGTGAAGCATGGCGGATCGGCACAGATACGCAGTATTTT.

This clonotype was seen at least ten times. Its ends do not fully match the called genes, so a read error is possible. The CDR3 DNA reads TGTGCCAGCAGCTTAAAAAACACCGGGGAGCTGTTTTTT. This gives the protein CASSLKNTGELFF. The V and J genes are TRBV5-1 and TRBJ2-2; D call uncertain. The CDR3 loop spans 13 amino acids. From germline, CDR1 is SGHRS and CDR2 YFSETQ.

This clonotype has a count of ten or more. The rearrangement links TRBV5-1 to TRBJ2-3; no clear D. From germline, CDR1 is SGHRS and CDR2 YFSETQ. V lost 0 bases, J lost 6 bases, and 11 bases lay in between. The CDR3 contains 14 residues. The CDR3 here is CASSLGMAPDTQYF. The CDR3 coding sequence is TGCGCCAGCAGCTTGGGGATGGCGCCGGATACGCAGTATTTT.

This chain connects TRBV20-1 to TRBJ2-1; D could derive from TRBD1 or TRBD2 (5 bases each). This CDR3 contains 16 residues. Trimming removed 5 bases from V and 0 bases from J, with 17 bases in between. CDR1 and CDR2 (germline): DFQATT, SNEGSKA (reference sequence). CDR3 nucleotides: TGCAGTGCTTTCAACCCGGGACCCCTCTCCTACAATGAGCAGTTCTTC. This codes for CSAFNPGPLSYNEQFF.

The rearrangement links TRBV20-1 to TRBJ2-2; 10 positions agree with TRBD2. Looked up from germline, CDR1 is DFQATT and CDR2 is SNEGSKA (reference sequence). After removal of 6 bases from V and 5 bases from J, the junction contained 9 bases not matched to a gene. The CDR3 sequence is 15 residues long. The CDR3 DNA sequence: TGCAGTGCCCTCCGGACTAGCGGCCGGACCGGGGAGCTGTTTTTT. It translates to CSALRTSGRTGELFF.

There are a few counts of this clonotype. The CDR3 loop is CASSHDRGYEQYV. As DNA, the CDR3 is TGTGCCAGCAGTCACGACAGGGGATACGAGCAGTACGTC. This chain uses TRBV28 with TRBJ2-7, with 8 positions matching TRBD1. The CDR3 spans 13 residues. CDR1 and CDR2 (germline): MDHEN, SYDVKM. With 5 bases clipped from V and 4 bases from J, the junction kept 4 bases outside the gene matches.

This chain connects TRBV27 to TRBJ2-1; 8 bases agree with TRBD2. CDR3 length equals 16 residues. Germline CDR1 is MNHEY and CDR2 is SMNVEV (reference sequence). With V trimmed by 5 bases and J by 3 bases, 9 bases remained unmatched. This chain's CDR3 is CASSPLAGISYNEQFF. In DNA, the CDR3 is TGTGCCAGCAGTCCCCTAGCGGGCATCAGCTACAATGAGCAGTTCTTC.

CDR3 nucleotide sequence: TGTGCCAGCAAGCAGCGGGGGGCCACAGATACGCAGTATTTT. This gives the protein CASKQRGATDTQYF. This chain links TRBV6-6 with TRBJ2-3; 9 positions agree with TRBD2. CDR1 is MNHNY, CDR2 SVGAGI, per germline (reference sequence). The CDR3 is 14 amino acids. V trimming: 7 bases; J trimming: 2 bases; junction bases outside the gene matches: 4.

The chain is built from TRBV4-1 and TRBJ1-5; D is unclear. In germline, CDR1 is MGHRA, CDR2 YSYEKL. The CDR3 covers 17 residues. Trimming took 4 bases from V and 3 from J, leaving 19 bases between them. The CDR3 bases are TGCGCCAGCAGCCCGCGGATGAGGGAGGATACCAATCAGCCCCAGCATTTT. Translation: CASSPRMREDTNQPQHF.

The V call is TRBV5-4, the J call TRBJ2-7; D perhaps matches TRBD2 (5 bases). CDR3 length: 15 residues. CDR1 and CDR2 (germline): SGHNT, YYREEE (reference sequence). Trimming stripped 0 bases from V and 7 bases from J, with 17 bases between. The CDR3 spells CASSLDGLTPGEQYF. The CDR3 DNA sequence: TGTGCCAGCAGCTTGGATGGACTCACCCCCGGTGAGCAGTACTTC.

The chain is built from TRBV6-1 and TRBJ2-7; no clear D. The CDR3 length is 13 residues. Trimming took 4 bases from V and 6 from J, leaving 13 bases between them. CDR1 MNHNS and CDR2 SASEGT come from the germline V gene. This CDR3 is CASSGQLVSEQYV. In DNA, the CDR3 is TGTGCCAGCAGTGGACAATTGGTTAGCGAGCAGTACGTC.

The chain joins TRBV6-1 to TRBJ1-5; 9 positions match TRBD1. The CDR3 is made up of 14 amino acids. V dropped 10 bases and J dropped 4; count of bases not matched to a gene: 8. The germline CDR1 and CDR2 sequences are MNHNS and SASEGT. The CDR3 sequence is CATKTGGENQPQHF. CDR3 DNA sequence: TGTGCCACTAAGACAGGGGGGGAAAATCAGCCCCAGCATTTT.